This TCR beta chain was sequenced in a study of PD-1 blockade in mismatch repair-deficient tumors (TCRdb year 2017). In terms of the full investigation: Between late 2013 and September 2016, the trial enrolled around 91 consecutive patients with 12 mismatch repair-deficient cancer types, every one of whom had been previously treated and was progressing. Deep sequencing of TCR CDR3 regions was used to track tumor-associated T cell clones in peripheral blood of patients responding to PD-1 blockade.

Mismatch repair deficiency was established in every enrolled patient by polymerase chain reaction or immunohistochemistry. TCR sequencing was carried out for three patients who responded to pembrolizumab therapy. The phase II trial prospectively tested pembrolizumab PD-1 blockade in advanced mismatch repair-deficient cancers regardless of tissue of origin. Peripheral blood T cell samples were gathered serially, both before PD-1 blockade started and at multiple time points afterward. Blood sampling times were reported as weeks after the first pembrolizumab dose. A note on this clone: There is no known antigen for this receptor. The sample holds no much larger clone one base away, and base qualities are not on file.

Broad study findings and their caveats: Rapid expansion after pembrolizumab followed by contraction, generally before radiologic responses, was shown by tumor-resident clones, which were often undetectable in blood before treatment.

Library prep was done by the immunoSEQ multiplex PCR assay. Drawn from immuneACCESS, this table holds only the in-frame rearrangements with V and J called that TCRdb kept. Clones are partly lost; checked studies trace under half to an unresolved V gene and leave the rest unexplained. This sample holds just under 80,000 clones; approximately 78% were observed only once. The ten biggest clones cover approximately 5.5% of the sample. V loses 4 bases, J loses 7 bases, and the germline ends lie 11 bases apart. There are 12 amino acids in the CDR3, from cysteine to phenylalanine inclusive. Only the CDR3 DNA is retained, 36 bases long and in frame from the first base. Per the germline V gene, SGHTA is the CDR1 and FQGNSA is the CDR2.

This TCR was sampled from an adult with mismatch repair-deficient cancer. The chain uses TRBV7-2 and TRBJ2-7, and TRBD1 may be the D gene, going by 6 matching bases. Sequenced here: peripheral blood, sampled 44 weeks after starting pembrolizumab. The nucleotide sequence is given as TGTGCCAGCAGCTCAACAGGGTGGGAGCAGTACTTC. This sequence encodes CASSSTGWEQYF.